Each of the 20 T cell receptor delta chains below was sequenced from the same sample in a study of γδ T cells in repeated Plasmodium falciparum infection. Vgamma9/Vdelta2+ and Vdelta2-negative gammadelta T cells were flow-sorted from PBMC for bulk sequencing. TCRdb fed the multiplex PCR reads into CATT to redo clone calling. The table has about 57,000 delta-chain clones, roughly 1.8% seen once. Sequencing was performed on gamma-delta T cells from blood. The receptors originated from a pool of human donors (malaria-infected and uninfected, not separated).

Worth noting for this clone: This likely came from a read error, as a far larger clone is one base away. The same CDR3 also results from other DNA sequences found in this sample. The chain joins TRDV3 to TRDJ1, with a weak D call TRDD3 (6 bases). V was clipped by 1 base and J by 4 bases, with 37 bases between them. The length of the CDR3 is 21 residues. Per the germline V gene, CDR1 is TVYSNPD and CDR2 is GDNSRS (reference sequence). The CDR3 sequence: CAFIARLFLVGGYIISDKLIF. DNA of the CDR3: TGTGCCTTTATTGCCCGCCTATTCCTCGTTGGGGGGTACATAATAAGCGATAAACTCATCTTT.

With respect to this clone: The protein in TCRdb stems from a much larger clone and differs at residue 18 from this DNA's translation, likely a read error; here the protein is translated from the DNA. The sample has other DNA sequences that encode this CDR3 too. The CDR3 nucleotides read TGTGCTCTTGGGGACCTAACTTCCTTCAGTCGTACTGGGGGATACGCCCTCTTTACTTACACCGATAAACTAATCTTT. It is translated as CALGDLTSFSRTGGYALFTYTDKLIF. The J gene has no call, while the V gene is TRDV1; the table's D call of TRDD3 was not tested on the DNA. This CDR3 has 26 amino acids. The germline gives CDR1 TSWWSYY, CDR2 QGS.

This clone was counted only a few times. The protein recorded in TCRdb matches a much larger clone and deviates from this DNA's translation at residue 6, suggesting a read error; the protein here is obtained by translating the DNA. V usage is TRDV2 and J usage is TRDJ1; the D gene is possibly TRDD3 (5 bases). TCRdb supplies no J gene; here it was assigned by aligning the nucleotide sequence to germline. CDR1 and CDR2 from the germline V gene are GEAIGNYY and EKD. The CDR3 spans 14 residues. Trimming shortened V by 5 bases and J by 8 bases, and 20 bases separated the two germline ends. CDR3 residues: CACVPDTEALKLIF. Here the CDR3 DNA reads TGTGCCTGTGTCCCAGATACTGAGGCCCTAAAACTCATCTTT.

This clone has only a few counts. The V and J genes are TRDV1 and TRDJ1; 13 bases map to TRDD3. This CDR3 region has 25 residues. After removal of 1 base from V and 0 bases from J, the junction contained 26 bases not matched to a gene. The V gene's germline CDR1 is TSWWSYY and CDR2 QGS. The CDR3 reads CALGEHSPDLPTNTGGYAYTDKLIF. In DNA form, the CDR3 reads TGTGCTCTTGGGGAACACTCCCCGGACCTTCCTACGAACACTGGGGGATACGCGTACACCGATAAACTCATCTTT.

For this clone: The mismatch at residue 15 between this DNA's translation and the TCRdb protein of a much larger clone likely reflects a read error; the protein shown is translated from the DNA. The J gene went uncalled, whereas the V gene is TRDV1; whether TRDD3, the table's D call, matches the DNA was not checked. The CDR3 sequence is 17 residues long. The germline V gene encodes CDR1 TSWWSYY and CDR2 QGS. Written as DNA, the CDR3 is TGTGCTCTTGGGGAAGCTGTGTACTGGGGGATGGCCGATAAACACATCTTT. Protein product: CALGEAVYWGMADKHIF.

For this clone: The protein in TCRdb stems from a much larger clone and differs at residue 15 from this DNA's translation, likely a read error; here the protein is translated from the DNA. V gene TRDV1 combines with J gene TRDJ1; the D gene is possibly TRDD2 (8 bases). This CDR3 contains 23 residues. Germline V gene sequence: CDR1 TSWWSYY, CDR2 QGS. Trimming took 2 bases from V and 1 from J, leaving 35 bases between them. The CDR3 DNA sequence: TGTGCTCTTGGGGAAGATCCCCCTACTTCCTACCCCCTGGGGGGTGGGGGCACCGATAAACTCATCTTT. The encoded protein is CALGEDPPTSYPLGGGGTDKLIF.

Points on this clone: A much larger clone differs from this one at a single base, so this may be a read error. This sample includes further DNA sequences coding for the same CDR3. The chain joins TRDV1 to TRDJ1; 11 nucleotides agree with TRDD3. The J gene, absent from TCRdb, was called here by matching the DNA to germline. There are 21 residues in the CDR3. V shed 4 bases and J 7 bases; nucleotides not matched to a gene: 26. CDR1 is TSWWSYY, CDR2 QGS, per germline. The CDR3 loop reads CALGVPSYGIWGIRPGVKLIF. Here the CDR3 DNA reads TGTGCTCTTGGGGTCCCTTCCTACGGGATATGGGGGATACGCCCGGGGGTTAAACTCATCTTT.

This clone was detected only a few times. This sequence is one base from a far larger clone and is likely a read error. Different DNA sequences within this sample yield the same CDR3. This rearrangement joins TRDV1 to TRDJ1, with TRDD3 identical over 8 bases. This CDR3 is built from 26 residues. Germline V gene sequence: CDR1 TSWWSYY, CDR2 QGS. Trimming removed 1 base from V and 0 bases from J; junction bases left unmatched: 34. In nucleotides, the CDR3 is TGTGCTCTTGGGGAACCTTCACCCTTCTCTACGTTTATACTACTGGGGGCCCCGGCGTACACCGATAAACTCATCTTT. Translated, it gives CALGEPSPFSTFILLGAPAYTDKLIF.

There are a few counts of this clone. The protein TCRdb lists belongs to a much larger clone and differs from this DNA's translation at residue 3, which points to a read error; the protein shown is made from the DNA. The chain has TRDV1 and TRDJ1, with a possible D match to TRDD3 (6 bases). As TCRdb names no J gene, one was assigned here on the basis of a DNA match to germline. CDR3 length: 20 amino acids. Per germline, CDR1 TSWWSYY and CDR2 QGS. CDR3 in amino acids: CAPGERGYAVDKGYTYKLIF. The CDR3 DNA is TGTGCTCCTGGGGAACGAGGCTACGCGGTGGATAAAGGGTACACCTATAAACTCATCTTT.

This clone showed up many times. Since a far larger clone is one base different, this is likely a read error. This same CDR3 is encoded by further DNA sequences in the sample. As DNA, the CDR3 is TGTGCCCTTGGGGAAAGACAAACCCCAGGAGTACTTCTCCACACCGATAAACTCATCTTT. It yields the protein CALGERQTPGVLLHTDKLIF. The chain couples TRDV1 to TRDJ1, with D possibly TRDD3 on 5 matching bases. This CDR3 region has 20 residues. Germline V lookup: CDR1 TSWWSYY, CDR2 QGS.

Many counts were recorded for this clone. TCRdb shows a much larger clone's protein in place of this DNA's translation, and the two differ at residue 13, likely through a read error; the protein shown is translated from the DNA. This rearrangement joins TRDV2 to TRDJ1; D may be TRDD3 (6 bases). Germline assignment: CDR1 GEAIGNYY and CDR2 EKD. This CDR3 region has 15 residues. The CDR3 DNA follows: TGTGCCTGTGACAACGTGGGGGGCCACACCGATAAACCCATCTTT. Translation gives CACDNVGGHTDKPIF.

This clone was detected ten times or more. This likely traces to a read error, being one base from a far larger clone. This same CDR3 is encoded by further DNA sequences in the sample. The rearrangement joins TRDV1 to TRDJ1; D remains unclear. Germline V gives CDR1 TSWWSYY, CDR2 QGS. The CDR3 totals 19 residues. V lost 0 bases, J lost 3 bases, and 23 bases lay in between. The CDR3 protein is CALGELVGIGRKQADKLIF. The CDR3 nucleotides read TGTGCTCTTGGGGAACTAGTTGGTATTGGGAGGAAACAAGCCGATAAACTCATCTTT.

In this sample, this clone turned up many times. A read error likely explains why the TCRdb protein, taken from a much larger clone, differs from this DNA's translation at residue 3; the protein shown is translated from the DNA. The V gene is TRDV1, the J gene TRDJ1, with D maybe TRDD3 (6 bases). As TCRdb names no J gene, one was assigned here on the basis of a DNA match to germline. CDR1 is TSWWSYY, CDR2 QGS, per germline. CDR3 size: 17 residues. This CDR3 is CAPGETYLGTATDKLIF. The CDR3 nucleotides read TGTGCTCCTGGGGAGACATACTTGGGGACGGCCACCGATAAACTCATCTTT.

This clone was found many times. The translation of this DNA and the TCRdb protein of a much larger clone differ at residue 3, probably owing to a read error; the protein shown here is translated from the DNA. The CDR3 DNA reads TGTGCTCCTGGGGAACGACCACTGGGCACCGATAAACTCATCTTT. This encodes CAPGERPLGTDKLIF. The chain links TRDV1 to TRDJ1, with D possibly being TRDD3 (6 bases). The CDR3 contains 15 residues. CDR1 is TSWWSYY and CDR2 is QGS in the germline V gene.

Concerning this clone itself: Given a far larger clone just one base away, this is likely a sequencing read error. Additional DNA sequences in this sample encode the identical CDR3. This chain uses TRDV1 with TRDJ1; 10 bases match TRDD3. TCRdb supplies no J gene; here it was assigned by aligning the nucleotide sequence to germline. This CDR3 has 24 amino acids. The germline V gene encodes CDR1 TSWWSYY and CDR2 QGS. As DNA, the CDR3 is TGTGCTCTCGGGGGAGAGATGCCTTCCTATCTCTCTCTCCTAACTGGGGGATTTTTCGGTAAACTCATCTTT. This gives the protein CALGGEMPSYLSLLTGGFFGKLIF.

This clone has a handful of counts. The translation of this DNA and the TCRdb protein of a much larger clone differ at residue 3, probably owing to a read error; the protein shown here is translated from the DNA. This chain joins TRDV1 and TRDJ1; 11 bases align to TRDD3. TCRdb does not report a J gene; here it was assigned by matching the DNA to germline references. The CDR3 runs 18 residues. Germline V gives CDR1 TSWWSYY, CDR2 QGS. CDR3 nucleotides: TGTGCTCCTGGGGAACTTTACTGGGGGATAAGGTACACCGATAAACTCATCTTT. As protein: CAPGELYWGIRYTDKLIF.

This clone appeared many times. TCRdb's protein, taken from a much larger clone, differs from this DNA's translation at residue 3, likely owing to a read error; the protein displayed comes from the DNA. This chain links TRDV1 with TRDJ1, with a tentative D call TRDD3 (6 bases). CDR3 length: 16 amino acids. Germline lookup yields CDR1 TSWWSYY and CDR2 QGS. The CDR3 loop is CAPGEEEISLTDKLIF. The DNA for the CDR3 is TGTGCTCCTGGGGAAGAAGAAATCTCTCTTACCGATAAACTCATCTTT.

This clone appeared a few times. One base separates it from a far larger clone, so it is likely a read error. The identical CDR3 is also encoded by other nucleotide sequences in the sample. V and J are TRDV1 and TRDJ3, with D perhaps TRDD3 (8 bases). TCRdb records no J gene; here it was assigned by comparing the DNA to germline. Germline values: CDR1 TSWWSYY, CDR2 QGS. Trimming left V 3 bases short and J 0 bases short, with 33 bases between. The CDR3 loop spans 25 amino acids. In nucleotides, the CDR3 is TGTGCTCTTGGGGATCCAATTTTCCTACAGGGGGATAACCGCGCGGACTCCTGGGACACCCGACAGATGTTTTTC. Translating gives CALGDPIFLQGDNRADSWDTRQMFF.

In the case of this clone: TCRdb shows a much larger clone's protein in place of this DNA's translation, and the two differ at residue 18, likely through a read error; the protein shown is translated from the DNA. The chain joins TRDV3 to TRDJ1; the D gene is possibly TRDD3 (6 bases). This CDR3 is built from 22 residues. The germline V gene encodes CDR1 TVYSNPD and CDR2 GDNSRS (reference sequence). The DNA for the CDR3 is TGTGCCTTTCGTGAAGGGCGCTTCTCCCCTTTCTGGGGTCCAGGGAGAACCGGTAAACTCATCTTT. It specifies CAFREGRFSPFWGPGRTGKLIF.

The table lists this clone with a few counts. TCRdb pairs this DNA with a much larger clone's protein that differs at residue 12, likely a read error; the protein shown was translated from the DNA. The V and J genes are TRDV1 and TRDJ1; 8 bases fit TRDD2. CDR1 TSWWSYY and CDR2 QGS come from the germline V gene. The CDR3 is 21 amino acids. J lost 0 bases, V lost 1 base, and 19 bases had no gene match. Here the CDR3 reads CALGEPTFLFLPQGYTDKLIF. CDR3 DNA sequence: TGTGCTCTTGGGGAACCTACTTTCCTCTTCCTACCCCAAGGGTACACCGATAAACTCATCTTT.